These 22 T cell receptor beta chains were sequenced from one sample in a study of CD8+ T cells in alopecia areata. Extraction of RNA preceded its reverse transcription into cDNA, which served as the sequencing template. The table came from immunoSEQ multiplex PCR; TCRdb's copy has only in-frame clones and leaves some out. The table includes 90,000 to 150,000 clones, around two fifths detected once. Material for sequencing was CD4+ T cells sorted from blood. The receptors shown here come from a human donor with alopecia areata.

The CDR3 region has the DNA TGCGCCAGCAGCTTGGTTGCAGGGGCTCGCCAAGAGACCCAGTACTTC. Its translation: CASSLVAGARQETQYF. The J gene is TRBJ2-5, the V gene TRBV5-1; tentative D call: TRBD1 (6 bases). From germline, CDR1 is SGHRS and CDR2 YFSETQ. Trimming took off 0 bases at V and 1 base at J, with 13 bases between the two ends. The CDR3 runs to 16 residues.

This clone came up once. The CDR3 reads CSASGGQPQHF. The CDR3 bases are TGCAGTGCTAGCGGGGGACAGCCCCAGCATTTT. This chain links TRBV20-1 with TRBJ1-5; TRBD1 might be the D (5 bases). Trimming removed 3 bases at V and 7 bases at J, with 7 bases between. CDR3 length: 11 amino acids. CDR1 and CDR2 from the germline V gene are DFQATT and SNEGSKA (reference sequence).

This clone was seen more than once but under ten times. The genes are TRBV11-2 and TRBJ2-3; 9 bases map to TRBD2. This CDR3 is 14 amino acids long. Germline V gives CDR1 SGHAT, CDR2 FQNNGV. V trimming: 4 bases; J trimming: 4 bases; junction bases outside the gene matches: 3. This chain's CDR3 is CASSSAGGPDTQYF. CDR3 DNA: TGTGCCAGCAGCTCAGCGGGGGGACCAGATACGCAGTATTTT. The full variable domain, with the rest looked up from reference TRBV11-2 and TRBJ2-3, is EAGVAQSPRYKIIEKRQSVAFWCNPISGHATLYWYQQILGQGPKLLIQFQNNGVVDDSQLPKDRFSAERLKGVDSTLKIQPAKLEDSAVYLCASSSAGGPDTQYFGPGTRLTVL.

The CDR3 spells CASSYSRLAGQNIQYF. The DNA of the CDR3 is TGTGCCAGCAGTTACTCAAGGCTAGCGGGTCAAAACATTCAGTACTTC. The chain employs TRBV6-5 and TRBJ2-4, with 8 positions matching TRBD2. CDR3 size: 16 residues. Germline CDR1 reads MNHEY; CDR2 reads SVGAGI. The V segment lost 0 bases and the J segment 5 bases; nucleotides outside the gene matches: 6.

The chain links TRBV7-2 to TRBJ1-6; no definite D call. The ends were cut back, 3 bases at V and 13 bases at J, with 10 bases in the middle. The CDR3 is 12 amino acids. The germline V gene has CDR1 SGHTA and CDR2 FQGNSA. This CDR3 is CASSLALSPLHF. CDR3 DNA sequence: TGTGCCAGCAGCTTGGCACTGTCTCCCCTCCACTTT.

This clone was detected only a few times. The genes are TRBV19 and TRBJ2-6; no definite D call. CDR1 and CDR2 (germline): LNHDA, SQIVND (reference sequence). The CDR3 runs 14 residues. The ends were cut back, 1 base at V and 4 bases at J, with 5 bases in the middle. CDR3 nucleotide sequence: TGTGCCAGTAGTATAGCCCCCGGGGCCAACGTCCTGACTTTC. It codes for CASSIAPGANVLTF.

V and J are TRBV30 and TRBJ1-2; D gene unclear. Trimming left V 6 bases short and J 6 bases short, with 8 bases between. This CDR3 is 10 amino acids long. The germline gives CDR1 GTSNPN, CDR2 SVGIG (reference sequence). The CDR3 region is CACWPDGYTF. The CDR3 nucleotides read TGTGCCTGCTGGCCAGATGGCTACACCTTC.

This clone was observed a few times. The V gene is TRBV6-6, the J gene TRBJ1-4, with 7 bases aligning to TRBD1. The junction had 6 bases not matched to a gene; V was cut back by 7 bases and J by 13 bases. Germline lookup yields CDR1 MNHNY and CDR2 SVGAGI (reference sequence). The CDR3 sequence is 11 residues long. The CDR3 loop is CASKDQGGLFF. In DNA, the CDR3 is TGTGCCAGCAAGGACCAGGGGGGACTGTTTTTT.

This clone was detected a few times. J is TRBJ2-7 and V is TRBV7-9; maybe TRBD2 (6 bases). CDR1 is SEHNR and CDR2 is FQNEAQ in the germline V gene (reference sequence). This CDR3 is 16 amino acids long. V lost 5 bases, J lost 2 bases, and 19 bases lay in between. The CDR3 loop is CASSIPAGKGTYEQYF. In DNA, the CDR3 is TGTGCCAGCAGCATCCCTGCGGGGAAGGGAACCTACGAGCAGTACTTC.

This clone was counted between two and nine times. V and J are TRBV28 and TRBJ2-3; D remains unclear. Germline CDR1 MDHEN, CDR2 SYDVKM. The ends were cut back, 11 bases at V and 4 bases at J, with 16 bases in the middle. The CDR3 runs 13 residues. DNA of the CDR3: TGTGCCTACGGAGCCGGTGCACCAGATACGCAGTATTTT. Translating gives CAYGAGAPDTQYF.

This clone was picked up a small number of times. The CDR3 coding sequence is TGCGCCAGGGACCGGGACAACTGCTCCTACGAGCAGTACTTC. This codes for CARDRDNCSYEQYF. The chain joins TRBV10-2 to TRBJ2-7; TRBD1 is a possible D gene (6 bases). The CDR3 totals 14 residues. Germline CDR1 WSHSY, CDR2 SAAADI. Deletions cut 9 bases from V and 0 bases from J, with 15 bases between.

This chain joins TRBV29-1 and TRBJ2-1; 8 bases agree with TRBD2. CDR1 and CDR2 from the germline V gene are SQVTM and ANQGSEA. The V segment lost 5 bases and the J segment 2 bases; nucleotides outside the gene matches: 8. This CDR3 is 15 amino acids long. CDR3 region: CSVCLAGGTYNEQFF. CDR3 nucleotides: TGCAGCGTTTGTCTAGCGGGCGGAACCTACAATGAGCAGTTCTTC.

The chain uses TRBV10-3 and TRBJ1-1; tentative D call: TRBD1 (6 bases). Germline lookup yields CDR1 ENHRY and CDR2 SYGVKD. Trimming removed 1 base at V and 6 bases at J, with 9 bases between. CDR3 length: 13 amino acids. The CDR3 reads CAISEYSGAEAFF. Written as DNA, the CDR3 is TGTGCCATCAGTGAGTACTCAGGGGCTGAAGCTTTCTTT.

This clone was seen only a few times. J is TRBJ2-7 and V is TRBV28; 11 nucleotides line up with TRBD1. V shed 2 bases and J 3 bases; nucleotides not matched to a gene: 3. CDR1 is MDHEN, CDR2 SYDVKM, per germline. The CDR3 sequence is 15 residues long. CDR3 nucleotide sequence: TGTGCCAGCAGTTTACCCGGGACAGGGGGCTACGAGCAGTACTTC. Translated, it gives CASSLPGTGGYEQYF. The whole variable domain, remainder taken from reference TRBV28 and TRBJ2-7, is DVKVTQSSRYLVKRTGEKVFLECVQDMDHENMFWYRQDPGLGLRLIYFSYDVKMKEKGDIPEGYSVSREKKERFSLILESASTNQTSMYLCASSLPGTGGYEQYFGPGTRLTVT.

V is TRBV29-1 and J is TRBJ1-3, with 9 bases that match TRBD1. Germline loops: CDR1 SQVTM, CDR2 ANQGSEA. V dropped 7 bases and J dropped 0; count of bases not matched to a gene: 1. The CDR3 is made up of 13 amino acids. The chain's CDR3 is CSAGQGSGNTIYF. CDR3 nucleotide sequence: TGCAGCGCGGGACAGGGCTCTGGAAACACCATATATTTT.

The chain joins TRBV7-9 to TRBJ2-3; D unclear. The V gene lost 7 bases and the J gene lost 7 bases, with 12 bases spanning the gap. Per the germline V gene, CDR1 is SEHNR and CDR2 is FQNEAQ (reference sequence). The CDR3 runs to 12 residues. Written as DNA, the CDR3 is TGTGCCAGCACCTTTACGTCAAATACGCAGTATTTT. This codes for CASTFTSNTQYF. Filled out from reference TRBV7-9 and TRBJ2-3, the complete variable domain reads DTGVSQNPRHKITKRGQNVTFRCDPISEHNRLYWYRQTLGQGPEFLTYFQNEAQLEKSRLLSDRFSAERPKGSFSTLEIQRTEQGDSAMYLCASTFTSNTQYFGPGTRLTVL.

CDR3 in amino acids: CSVLPHETQYF. Here the CDR3 DNA reads TGCAGTGTTCTCCCTCACGAGACCCAGTACTTC. J is TRBJ2-5 and V is TRBV20-1; no clear D gene. The CDR3 length is 11 residues. CDR1 and CDR2 (germline): DFQATT, SNEGSKA (reference sequence). V dropped 7 bases and J dropped 5 bases, with 11 bases sitting between them.

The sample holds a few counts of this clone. The CDR3 spells CASVGQPVGDQPQHF. The DNA for the CDR3 is TGTGCCAGCGTTGGACAGCCAGTGGGCGATCAGCCCCAGCATTTT. The chain carries TRBV2 and TRBJ1-5, with D tentatively TRBD1 (6 bases). CDR1 is SNHLY, CDR2 FYNNEI, per germline. V lost 8 bases and J 5 bases, leaving 19 bases between the germline ends. This CDR3 has 15 residues. Filled out from reference TRBV2 and TRBJ1-5, the complete variable domain reads EPEVTQTPSHQVTQMGQEVILRCVPISNHLYFYWYRQILGQKVEFLVSFYNNEISEKSEIFDDQFSVERPDGSNFTLKIRSTKLEDSAMYFCASVGQPVGDQPQHFGDGTRLSIL.

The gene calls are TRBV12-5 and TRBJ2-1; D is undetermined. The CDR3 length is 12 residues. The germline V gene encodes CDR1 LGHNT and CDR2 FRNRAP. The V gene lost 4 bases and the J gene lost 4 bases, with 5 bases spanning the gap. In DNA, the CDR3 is TGTGCTAGTGGTTCCGGATACAATGAGCAGTTCTTC. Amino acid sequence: CASGSGYNEQFF. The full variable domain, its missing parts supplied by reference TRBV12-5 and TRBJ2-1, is DARVTQTPRHKVTEMGQEVTMRCQPILGHNTVFWYRQTMMQGLELLAYFRNRAPLDDSGMPKDRFSAEMPDATLATLKIQPSEPRDSAVYFCASGSGYNEQFFGPGTRLTVL.

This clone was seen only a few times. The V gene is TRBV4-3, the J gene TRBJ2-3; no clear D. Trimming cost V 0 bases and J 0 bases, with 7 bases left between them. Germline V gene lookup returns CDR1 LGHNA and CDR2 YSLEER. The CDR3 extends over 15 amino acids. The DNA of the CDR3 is TGCGCCAGCAGCCAAGACGCAGCGAGCACAGATACGCAGTATTTT. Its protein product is CASSQDAASTDTQYF.

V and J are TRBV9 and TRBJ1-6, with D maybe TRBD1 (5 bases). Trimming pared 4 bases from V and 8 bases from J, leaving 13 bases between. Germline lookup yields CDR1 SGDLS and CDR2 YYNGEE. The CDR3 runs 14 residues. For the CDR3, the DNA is TGTGCCAGCAGCCCAGAGGGGTCCTATTCACCCCTCCACTTT. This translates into CASSPEGSYSPLHF.

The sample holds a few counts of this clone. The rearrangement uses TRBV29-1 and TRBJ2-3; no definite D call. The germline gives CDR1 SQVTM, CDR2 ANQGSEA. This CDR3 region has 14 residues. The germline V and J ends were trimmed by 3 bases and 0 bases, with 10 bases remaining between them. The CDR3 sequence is CSVDPIGSTDTQYF. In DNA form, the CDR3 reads TGCAGCGTTGATCCCATCGGAAGCACAGATACGCAGTATTTT.